This TCR beta chain was sequenced for a study of vaccination and CD4 T cells after COVID-19. Study outcomes and limitations: Vaccine-specific clones in convalescent patients were spike mono-reactive in 304 of 307 cases.

The Oncomine TCR Beta short-read assay was applied to DNA of cultured CD4+ T cells. TCRdb passed the PCR reads through MiXCR, listing each CDR3 protein once. The data contain more than 10,000 distinct CDR3 sequences, approximately 49% of them singletons. Details on this clonotype: Antigen specificity is unknown.

Sample treatment: roughly ten-day PBMC culture with coronavirus spike peptide pools or control peptides (ViraFEST assay). PBMCs were cultured at two million per well with roughly 10 IU/ml IL-2 and 8 to 10 ug/ml peptide pools. CD4+ T cells were isolated by negative selection after more than 8 days of culture. The CDR3 consists of 15 residues. V gave up 3 bases and J gave up 1 base, with 16 bases separating them. Looked up from germline, CDR1 is GTSNPN and CDR2 is SVGIG (reference sequence). The sequence derives from a human donor who had recovered from COVID-19. The sequenced sample was CD4+ T cells from blood, cultured in vitro. The chain has TRBV30 and TRBJ2-7, with D unresolved. The CDR3 sequence is CAWRNLLDLSYEQYF. The DNA for the CDR3 is TGTGCCTGGAGGAACTTGTTAGATTTATCCTACGAGCAGTACTTC.